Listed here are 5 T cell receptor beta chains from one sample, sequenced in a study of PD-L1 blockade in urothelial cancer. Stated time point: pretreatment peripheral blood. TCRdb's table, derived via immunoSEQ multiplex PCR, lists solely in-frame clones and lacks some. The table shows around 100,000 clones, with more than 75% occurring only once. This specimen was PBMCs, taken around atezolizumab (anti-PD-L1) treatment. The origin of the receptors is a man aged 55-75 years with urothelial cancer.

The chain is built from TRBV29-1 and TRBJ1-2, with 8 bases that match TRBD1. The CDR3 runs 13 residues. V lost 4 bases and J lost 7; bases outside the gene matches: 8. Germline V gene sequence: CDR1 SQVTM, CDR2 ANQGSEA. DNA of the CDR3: TGCAGCGTTGGGCAGGGGGCGTCGATTGGCTACACCTTC. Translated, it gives CSVGQGASIGYTF.

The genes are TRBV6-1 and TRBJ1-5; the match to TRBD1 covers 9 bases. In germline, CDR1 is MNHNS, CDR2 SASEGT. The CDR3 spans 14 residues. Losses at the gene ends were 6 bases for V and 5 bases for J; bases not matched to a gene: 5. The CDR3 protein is CASRVTGGHQPQHF. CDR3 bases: TGTGCCAGCAGAGTGACAGGGGGGCATCAGCCCCAGCATTTT.

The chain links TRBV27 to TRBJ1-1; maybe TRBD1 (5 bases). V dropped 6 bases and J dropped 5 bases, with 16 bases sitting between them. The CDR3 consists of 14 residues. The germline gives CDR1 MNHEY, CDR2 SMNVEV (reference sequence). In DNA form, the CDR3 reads TGTGCCAGCAGCTCCGAGATCCGGGGGACTGAAGCTTTCTTT. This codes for CASSSEIRGTEAFF.

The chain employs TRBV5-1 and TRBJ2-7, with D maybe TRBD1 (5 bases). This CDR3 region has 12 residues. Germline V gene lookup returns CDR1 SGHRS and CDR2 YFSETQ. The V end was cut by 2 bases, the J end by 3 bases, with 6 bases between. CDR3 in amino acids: CASSFQGYEQYF. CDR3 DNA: TGCGCCAGCAGCTTTCAGGGCTACGAGCAGTACTTC.

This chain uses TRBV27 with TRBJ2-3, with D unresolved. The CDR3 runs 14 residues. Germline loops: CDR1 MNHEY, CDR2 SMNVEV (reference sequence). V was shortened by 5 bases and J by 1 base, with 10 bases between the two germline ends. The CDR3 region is CASSPHGGTDTQYF. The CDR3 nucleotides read TGTGCCAGCAGTCCCCACGGTGGCACAGATACGCAGTATTTT.